This note documents a single T cell receptor beta chain sequence. The data are from a study of OX40 agonist ivuxolimab in advanced cancers. Study-wide context: Patients received the agonistic anti-OX40 (CD134) antibody ivuxolimab. Intravenous ivuxolimab was administered to patients every 2 weeks at 0.01 to 10 mg/kg. Previous treatment with anti-PD-1, anti-PD-L1 or anti-CTLA-4 therapy was allowed; over 35% had received some. Two patients with cutaneous melanoma and one with hepatocellular carcinoma, three in total, showed partial responses.

Assay used: immunoSEQ multiplex PCR; TCRdb lists only in-frame clones, some missing. The data show about 58,000 clones, roughly 88% seen once. The sequencing used CD4+ or CD8+ T cells sorted from blood, collected in a trial of the OX40 agonist ivuxolimab. This TCR came from an adult with an advanced solid tumor such as melanoma, head and neck, liver or kidney cancer.

The DNA of the CDR3 is TGTGCCAGCAGCTGGACAGTTACTGGGGCCAACGTCCTGACTTTC. Translating it yields CASSWTVTGANVLTF. The V call is TRBV5-4, the J call TRBJ2-6, with D possibly TRBD1 on 6 matching bases. The CDR3 is 15 amino acids. The germline gives CDR1 SGHNT, CDR2 YYREEE (reference sequence). The V end lost 3 bases, the J end lost 2 bases, and 9 bases lay between the germline ends.